This note documents a single T cell receptor (beta chain) sequence. Its antigen specificity is not known. Per-base quality was not reported, and no clone a single base away is much larger than it. Whole blood was collected in K2EDTA tubes by collaborating institutions according to the institutions' own protocols. For TCRbeta analysis, collaborators shipped samples in one of three forms: frozen whole blood, isolated PBMCs, or DNA extracted from either of those sample types. The immunoSEQ Assay, a bias-controlled multiplex PCR, was used to amplify TCRbeta CDR3 regions from genomic DNA. Concerning the study's data processing: Within the assay, amplification of reference gene primers was used to estimate how many nucleated cells each sample contained. To quantify the absolute abundance of each unique TCRbeta CDR3 rearrangement, sequence reads were collapsed and filtered. For each sample, productive Simpson clonality was calculated by taking the square root of Simpson's diversity index across productive rearrangements. TCRdb retrieved this table from immuneACCESS and kept in-frame rearrangements only. Not all clones are present; in checked studies, unresolved V genes account for under half, and no reason is known for the remainder. Clone size and the V and J calls come from that table; the DNA yielded D and trimming. This sample is represented by roughly 130,000 clones; 80% to 90% of them were singletons. 10% of the sample comes from the top ten.

The data were taken from a study of blood T cell repertoires in COVID-19 (dated by TCRdb to 2019 to 2021). For context, the study as a whole: Collaborator samples came from the United States, Italy and Spain and covered acute and convalescent phases of COVID-19. The prospective study material was composed of cDNA or gDNA derived from T cells, B-cell-depleted T cells, or PBMCs. Subjects who had been exposed to COVID-19, were actively infected with it, or had recovered from it provided the deeply sampled blood TCRbeta repertoires that made up the dataset. The repertoires were made available in a free public database intended to serve as a resource for research on the immune response to SARS-CoV-2. Samples were obtained from the ongoing ImmuneRACE study (first 160 participants) and from approximately 1,200 subjects provided by 6 global collaborators. A de-identified subject ID, COVID-19 status, age in years and sex were almost always included in the sample metadata. HLA class I and class II types, where available, came from metadata supplied by the sample provider rather than from assay-based typing.

General findings and caveats noted by the study authors: The quantity of clinical and demographic metadata differed by source and by participant and was supplied without curation.

The CDR3, from cysteine to phenylalanine, totals 11 residues. Only the CDR3 DNA stays, 33 bases, in frame from base 1. V gives up 5 bases and J gives up 8 bases, and the segment between their germline ends measures 6 bases. The germline V gene yields MNHEY for CDR1 and SVGEGT for CDR2. This sequence was found in a man between 60 and 75 years old with active or convalescent COVID-19. Specimen: peripheral blood. The chain is encoded by TRBV6-2 or TRBV6-3 joined to TRBJ1-4, with an unclear D gene assignment. The encoded CDR3 is CASSQREKLFF. The sequenced DNA: TGTGCCAGCAGTCAACGGGAAAAACTGTTTTTT.